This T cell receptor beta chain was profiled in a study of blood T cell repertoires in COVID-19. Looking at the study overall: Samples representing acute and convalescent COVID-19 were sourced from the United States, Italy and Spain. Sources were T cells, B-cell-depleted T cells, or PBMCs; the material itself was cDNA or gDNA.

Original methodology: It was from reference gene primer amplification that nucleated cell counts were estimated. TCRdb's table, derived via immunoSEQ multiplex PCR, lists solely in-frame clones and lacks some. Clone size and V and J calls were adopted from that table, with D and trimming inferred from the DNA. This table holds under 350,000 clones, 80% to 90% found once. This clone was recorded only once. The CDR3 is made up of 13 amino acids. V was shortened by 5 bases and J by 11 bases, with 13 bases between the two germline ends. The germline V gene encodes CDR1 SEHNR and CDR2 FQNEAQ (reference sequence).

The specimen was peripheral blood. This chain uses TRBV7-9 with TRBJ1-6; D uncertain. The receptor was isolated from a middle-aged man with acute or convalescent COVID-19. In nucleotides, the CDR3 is TGTGCCAGCAGCCCCCTATTAAAGACACCCCTCCACTTT. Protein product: CASSPLLKTPLHF.